Listed below are T cell receptor beta chains from one sample, sequenced in a study of cytomegalovirus exposure and HLA in healthy donors. Repertoires were generated with immunoSEQ multiplex PCR, while TCRdb's copy carries only in-frame clones and drops some. The data contain a few hundred thousand clones, roughly 88% of them singletons. Sequences were obtained from PBMCs. The receptors here all came from a woman aged 18-29 years in good health and CMV-seronegative. CDR3s leave out the opening cysteine and the closing phenylalanine or tryptophan. D genes are given only for firm matches.

TRBV27	.	TRBJ2-3	ASSLFLADTQY
TRBV2	TRBD2	TRBJ2-5	ASSYGTSGETQY
TRBV6-1	TRBD1	TRBJ1-5	ASSGQGESQPQH
TRBV5-6	TRBD1	TRBJ2-7	ASSKDRGLNEQY
TRBV27	.	TRBJ2-3	ASSRGRGDTQY
TRBV7-3	TRBD2	TRBJ2-5	ASSLTSGSETQY
TRBV9	.	TRBJ2-7	ATSRTRSQY
TRBV28	TRBD2	TRBJ2-1	ASSGLASASYNEQF
TRBV7-9	.	TRBJ2-2	ASSFGALKAGRSGELF
TRBV27	.	TRBJ1-1	ASSLFRRTEAF
TRBV30	.	TRBJ2-4	AWSKLSPLADIAKNIQY
TRBV4-2	.	TRBJ2-5	ASSQDVGAETQY
TRBV28	TRBD1	TRBJ1-2	ASRPRDRGLYGYT
TRBV28	TRBD1	TRBJ2-5	ASSAYRGRVGETQY
TRBV11-2	.	TRBJ1-2	ASSSITSNYGYT
TRBV18	.	TRBJ2-5	ASSPRTVDETQY
TRBV7-2	.	TRBJ2-7	ASSFPGGALSYEQY
TRBV2	TRBD2	TRBJ2-5	ASSEIGAGGRFGTQY
TRBV6-1	.	TRBJ2-7	ASRQQVSYEQY
TRBV5-1	.	TRBJ2-5	ASGTWTDMQETQY
TRBV7-9	.	TRBJ1-5	ASSLEETQPQH
TRBV28	TRBD1	TRBJ2-5	ASSSRDRGIGETQY
TRBV11-2	.	TRBJ2-2	ASSLDFRGRTGELF
TRBV7-9	TRBD1	TRBJ2-3	ASSLLKGQRTSTDTQY
TRBV6-1	TRBD1	TRBJ1-2	ASTQQGVDGYT
TRBV7-9	TRBD2	TRBJ2-7	ASSPGTSGTYEQY
TRBV6-5	.	TRBJ2-7	ASTQTSEADEQY
TRBV20-1	.	TRBJ1-5	SASGRQPQH
TRBV28	TRBD1	TRBJ1-1	ASSHPDRGKNTEAF
TRBV10-3	.	TRBJ1-1	AISESIYGENTEAF
TRBV14	.	TRBJ2-1	ASSQVVVGASSYNEQF
TRBV25-1	TRBD1	TRBJ2-1	ASSEDRVYNEQF
TRBV2	TRBD2	TRBJ2-7	ASSEETSGSYEQY
TRBV4-1	TRBD1	TRBJ2-7	ASRSTGSSYEQY
TRBV6-5	TRBD1	TRBJ2-1	ASSNRGIYNEQF
TRBV7-3	.	TRBJ1-2	ASSLDNNYGYT
TRBV30	TRBD1	TRBJ1-1	AWNKGTGTEAF
TRBV4-1	.	TRBJ2-7	ASSQGSGRYEQY
TRBV30	TRBD1	TRBJ1-4	AWSRERTGAEKLF
TRBV2	.	TRBJ1-5	ASRRAWGDNQPQH
TRBV5-4	TRBD1	TRBJ1-6	ASSGTGDNSPLH
TRBV2	TRBD2	TRBJ2-4	ASTQRDEGSR
TRBV11-3	TRBD2	TRBJ2-1	ASSLDSGSSYNEQF
TRBV5-1	.	TRBJ2-5	ASSFWGGQETQY
TRBV6-1	TRBD1	TRBJ1-1	ASRPITGVGTEAF
TRBV9	TRBD2	TRBJ2-1	ASSPSSGGLYNEQF
TRBV5-1	TRBD1	TRBJ2-7	ASSDGQGNYEQY
TRBV5-1	.	TRBJ2-7	ASSLVGATDEQY
TRBV25-1	TRBD1	TRBJ1-3	ASSETGMAGNTIY
TRBV27	TRBD1	TRBJ1-6	ASSSSGQYNSPLH
TRBV6-1	.	TRBJ2-5	ASRDLTFQETQY
TRBV19	.	TRBJ1-2	ASGWGGYGYT
TRBV30	TRBD2	TRBJ2-1	AVRLAGGPKQF
TRBV10-3	TRBD1	TRBJ1-1	ATLGGDRGDTEAF
TRBV7-2	.	TRBJ1-2	ASTEGGYT
TRBV28	.	TRBJ2-4	ASRPTSLAKNIQY
TRBV18	.	TRBJ2-6	ASSPPTAGATGANVLT